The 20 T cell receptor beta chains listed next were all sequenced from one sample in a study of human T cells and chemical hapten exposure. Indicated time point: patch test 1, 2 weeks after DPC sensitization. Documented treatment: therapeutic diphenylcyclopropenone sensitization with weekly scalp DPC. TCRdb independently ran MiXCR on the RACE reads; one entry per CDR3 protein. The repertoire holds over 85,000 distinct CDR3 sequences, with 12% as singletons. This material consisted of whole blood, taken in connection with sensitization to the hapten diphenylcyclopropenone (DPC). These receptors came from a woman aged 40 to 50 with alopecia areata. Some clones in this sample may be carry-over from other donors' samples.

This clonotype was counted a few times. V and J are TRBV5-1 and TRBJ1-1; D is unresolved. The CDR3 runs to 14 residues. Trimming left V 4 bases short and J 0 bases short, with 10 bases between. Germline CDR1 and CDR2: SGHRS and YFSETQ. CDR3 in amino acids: CASSPSTVNTEAFF. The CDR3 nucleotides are TGCGCCAGCAGCCCCTCGACCGTGAACACTGAAGCTTTCTTT.

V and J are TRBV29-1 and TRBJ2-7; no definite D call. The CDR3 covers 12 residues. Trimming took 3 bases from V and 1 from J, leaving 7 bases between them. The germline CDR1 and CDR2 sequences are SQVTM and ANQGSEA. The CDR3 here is CSVESDSYEQYF. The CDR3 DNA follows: TGCAGCGTTGAGTCGGATTCCTACGAGCAGTACTTC.

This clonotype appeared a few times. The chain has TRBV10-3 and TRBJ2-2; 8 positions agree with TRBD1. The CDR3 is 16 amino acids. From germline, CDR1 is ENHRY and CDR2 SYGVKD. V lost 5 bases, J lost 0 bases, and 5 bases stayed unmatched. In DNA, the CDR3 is TGTGCCATCAGTCCAACAGGGGGACCGAACACCGGGGAGCTGTTTTTT. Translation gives CAISPTGGPNTGELFF.

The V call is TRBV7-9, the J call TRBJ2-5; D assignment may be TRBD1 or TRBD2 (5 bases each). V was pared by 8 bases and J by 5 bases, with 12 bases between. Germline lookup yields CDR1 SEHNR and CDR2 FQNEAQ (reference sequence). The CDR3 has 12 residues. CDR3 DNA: TGTGCCAGCGGCCGGGGCCTGGAGACCCAGTACTTC. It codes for CASGRGLETQYF. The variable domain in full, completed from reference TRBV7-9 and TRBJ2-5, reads DTGVSQNPRHKITKRGQNVTFRCDPISEHNRLYWYRQTLGQGPEFLTYFQNEAQLEKSRLLSDRFSAERPKGSFSTLEIQRTEQGDSAMYLCASGRGLETQYFGPGTRLLVL.

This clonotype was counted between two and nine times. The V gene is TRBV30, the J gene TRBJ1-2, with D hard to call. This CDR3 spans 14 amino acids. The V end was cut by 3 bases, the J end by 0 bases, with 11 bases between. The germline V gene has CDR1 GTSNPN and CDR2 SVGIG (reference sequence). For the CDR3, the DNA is TGTGCCTGGAGGCCCCGGGGTACTAACTATGGCTACACCTTC. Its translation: CAWRPRGTNYGYTF.

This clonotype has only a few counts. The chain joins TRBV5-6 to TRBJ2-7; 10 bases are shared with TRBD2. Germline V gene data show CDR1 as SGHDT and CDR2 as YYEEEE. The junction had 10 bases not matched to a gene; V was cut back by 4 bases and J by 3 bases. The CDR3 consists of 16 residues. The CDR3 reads CASSALRTSGRYEQYF. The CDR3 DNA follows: TGTGCCAGCAGCGCCCTACGGACTAGCGGCCGCTACGAGCAGTACTTC.

Here the CDR3 reads CASSILLVTGDLSNQPQHF. The DNA of the CDR3 is TGTGCCAGCAGTATACTACTCGTCACAGGGGACCTTAGCAATCAGCCCCAGCATTTT. The chain employs TRBV27 and TRBJ1-5; 7 bases match TRBD1. Germline trimming cut 5 bases from V and 0 bases from J; bases unmatched to any gene: 16. This CDR3 comprises 19 residues. Germline V gives CDR1 MNHEY, CDR2 SMNVEV (reference sequence).

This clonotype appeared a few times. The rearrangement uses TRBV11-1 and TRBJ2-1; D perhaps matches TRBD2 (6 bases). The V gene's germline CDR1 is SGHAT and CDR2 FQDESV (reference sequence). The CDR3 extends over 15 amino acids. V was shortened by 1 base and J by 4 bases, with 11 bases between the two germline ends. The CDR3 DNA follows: TGTGCCAGCAGCTTAGTTAGCGGACTGTACAATGAGCAGTTCTTC. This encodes CASSLVSGLYNEQFF.

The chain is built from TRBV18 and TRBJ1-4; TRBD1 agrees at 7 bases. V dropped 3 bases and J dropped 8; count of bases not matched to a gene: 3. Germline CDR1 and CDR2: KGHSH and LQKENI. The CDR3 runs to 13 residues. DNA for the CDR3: TGTGCCAGCTCACCTAGGGACAGAGAAAAACTGTTTTTT. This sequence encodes CASSPRDREKLFF.

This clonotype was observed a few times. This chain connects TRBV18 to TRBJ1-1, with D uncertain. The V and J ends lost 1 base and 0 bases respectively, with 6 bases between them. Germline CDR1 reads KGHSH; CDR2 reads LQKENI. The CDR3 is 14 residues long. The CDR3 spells CASSPRAMNTEAFF. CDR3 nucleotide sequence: TGTGCCAGCTCACCACGGGCCATGAACACTGAAGCTTTCTTT.

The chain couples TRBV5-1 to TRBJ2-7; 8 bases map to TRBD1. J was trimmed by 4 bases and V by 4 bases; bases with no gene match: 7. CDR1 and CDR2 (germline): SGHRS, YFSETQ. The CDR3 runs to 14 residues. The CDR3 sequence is CASSLDRAEYEQYF. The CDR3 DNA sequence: TGCGCCAGCAGCCTGGACAGGGCAGAGTACGAGCAGTACTTC.

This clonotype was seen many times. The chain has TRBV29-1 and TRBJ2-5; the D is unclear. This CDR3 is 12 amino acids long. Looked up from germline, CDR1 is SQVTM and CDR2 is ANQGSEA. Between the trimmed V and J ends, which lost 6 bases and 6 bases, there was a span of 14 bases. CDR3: CSVLDGSKTQYF. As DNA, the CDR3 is TGCAGCGTACTGGACGGTTCCAAGACCCAGTACTTC. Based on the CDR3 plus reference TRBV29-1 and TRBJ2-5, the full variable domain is SAVISQKPSRDICQRGTSLTIQCQVDSQVTMMFWYRQQPGQSLTLIATANQGSEATYESGFVIDKFPISRPNLTFSTLTVSNMSPEDSSIYLCSVLDGSKTQYFGPGTRLLVL.

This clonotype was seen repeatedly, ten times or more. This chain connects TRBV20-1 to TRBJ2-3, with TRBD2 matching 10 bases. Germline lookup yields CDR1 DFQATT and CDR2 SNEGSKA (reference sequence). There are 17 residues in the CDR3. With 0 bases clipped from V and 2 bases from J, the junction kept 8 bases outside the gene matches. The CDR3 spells CSARDPTLAGVTDTQYF. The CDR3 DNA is TGCAGTGCTAGAGACCCCACGCTAGCGGGGGTCACAGATACGCAGTATTTT.

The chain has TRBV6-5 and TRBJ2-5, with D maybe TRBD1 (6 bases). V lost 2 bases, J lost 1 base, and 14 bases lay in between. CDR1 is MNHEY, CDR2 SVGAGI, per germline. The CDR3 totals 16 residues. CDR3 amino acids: CASSYPAMTGQETQYF. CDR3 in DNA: TGTGCCAGCAGTTACCCGGCGATGACAGGCCAAGAGACCCAGTACTTC.

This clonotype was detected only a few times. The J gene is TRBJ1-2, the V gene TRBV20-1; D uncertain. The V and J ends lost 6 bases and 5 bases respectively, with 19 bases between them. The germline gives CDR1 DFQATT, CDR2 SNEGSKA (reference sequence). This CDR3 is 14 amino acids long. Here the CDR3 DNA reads TGCAGTGCCCGGGTAACGGCGGAAAGTTATGGCTACACCTTC. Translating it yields CSARVTAESYGYTF.

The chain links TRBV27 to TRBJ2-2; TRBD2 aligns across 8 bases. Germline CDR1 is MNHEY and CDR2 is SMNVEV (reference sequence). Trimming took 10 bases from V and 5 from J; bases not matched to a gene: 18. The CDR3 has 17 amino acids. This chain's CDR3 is CAILKSERESGTGELFF. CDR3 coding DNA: TGTGCCATCCTTAAATCGGAGCGGGAGTCGGGTACCGGGGAGCTGTTTTTT.

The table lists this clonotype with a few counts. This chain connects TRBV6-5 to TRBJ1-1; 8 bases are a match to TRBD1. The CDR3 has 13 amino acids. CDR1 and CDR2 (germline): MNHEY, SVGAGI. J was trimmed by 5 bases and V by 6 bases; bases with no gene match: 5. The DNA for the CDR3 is TGTGCCAGCAGCAGAACAGGGGGGACTGAAGCTTTCTTT. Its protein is CASSRTGGTEAFF.

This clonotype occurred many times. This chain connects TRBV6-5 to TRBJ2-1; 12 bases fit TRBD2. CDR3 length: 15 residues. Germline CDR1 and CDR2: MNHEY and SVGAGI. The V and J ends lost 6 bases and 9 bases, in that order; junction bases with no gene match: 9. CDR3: CASRAGLAGGGEQFF. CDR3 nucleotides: TGTGCCAGCAGGGCGGGGCTAGCGGGAGGGGGTGAGCAGTTCTTC.

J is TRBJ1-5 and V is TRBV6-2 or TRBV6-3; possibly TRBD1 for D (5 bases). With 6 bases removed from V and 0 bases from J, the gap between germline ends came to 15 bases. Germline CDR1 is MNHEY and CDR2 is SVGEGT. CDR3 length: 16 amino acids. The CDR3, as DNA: TGTGCCAGCAGCCGACACCAGGGATATAGCAATCAGCCCCAGCATTTT. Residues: CASSRHQGYSNQPQHF.

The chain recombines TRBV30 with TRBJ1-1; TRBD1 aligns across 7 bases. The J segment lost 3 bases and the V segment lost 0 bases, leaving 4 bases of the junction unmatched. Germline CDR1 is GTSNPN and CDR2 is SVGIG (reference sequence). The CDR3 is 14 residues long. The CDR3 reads CAWSVHRGDTEAFF. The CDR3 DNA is TGTGCCTGGAGTGTACACAGGGGCGACACTGAAGCTTTCTTT.